The entry below gives a single TCR beta chain sequence along with its context. The antigen is not known. This sample was included in a study of blood T cells in healthy people across ages. Notes on the study in general: Higher diversity, along with more naive CD4+ cells, distinguished long-lived donors from aged donors.

The V segment lost 6 bases and the J segment 13 bases; nucleotides outside the gene matches: 10. CDR3 length: 14 amino acids. With a J-beta primer mix and a sample-barcoded 5' primer, a second PCR ran about 6 to 11 cycles. TCRdb fed the 5' RACE reads into MiXCR, producing one record per CDR3 protein. The sample includes some 940,000 distinct CDR3 sequences, almost 30% of them seen just once. These sequences were also reported in another study, on T cells of mothers and their children.

The receptor comes from a woman between 40 and 50 years old in good health. The rearrangement uses TRBV12-3 or TRBV12-4 and TRBJ2-3; 13 bases fit TRBD2. The source material was blood. DNA of the CDR3: TGTGCCAGCAGGGGACTAGCGGGATCAGATATGGAGTATTTT. This translates into CASRGLAGSDMEYF.